This T cell receptor (beta chain) comes out of a study of blood T cell repertoires in COVID-19. In the study overall: The United States, Italy and Spain supplied acute and convalescent COVID-19 samples. The analysed material was cDNA or gDNA that came from T cells, B-cell-depleted T cells, or PBMCs.

Profiling relied on immunoSEQ multiplex PCR, and the TCRdb table lists in-frame clones only, not all of them. There are over 65,000 clones in the sample; about 81% occur only once, and roughly 9.2% lies in the top ten. This receptor was taken from a human donor in a cohort sampled during active COVID-19. Source material: peripheral blood.

In DNA, the CDR3 is TGTGCCAGTAGTCCCCAAGGACTAGCGGTATACAATGAGCAGTTCTTC. This codes for CASSPQGLAVYNEQFF. The chain is built from TRBV19 and TRBJ2-1; 10 bases agree with TRBD2. Germline CDR1 reads LNHDA; CDR2 reads SQIVND (reference sequence). The CDR3 contains 16 residues. Losses at the gene ends were 5 bases for V and 4 bases for J; bases not matched to a gene: 8.